Listed below are T cell receptor beta chains from one sample, sequenced in a study of shared clonotypes between healthy human individuals. The repertoire was sequenced with immunoSEQ multiplex PCR; TCRdb's copy has only in-frame clones and lacks some. Of 800,000 to 950,000 clones in the sample, 90% to 98% were seen once. The specimen was naive CD8+ T cells sorted from blood. The receptors derive from a man aged 25 to 40 in good health. Each CDR3 is given with its conserved first and last residue. The D gene is left open where the match is weak. Not every row has a clone size; where given, it reads once, few, many or a size class.

v_call: TRBV4-1; d_call: .; clone_size: once; j_call: TRBJ2-1; cdr3_aa: CASSQDNIYNEQFF; cdr3_nt: TGCGCCAGCAGCCAAGATAACATCTACAATGAGCAGTTCTTC
v_call: TRBV7-9; d_call: .; clone_size: .; j_call: TRBJ2-7; cdr3_aa: CASSQNRVITYEQYF; cdr3_nt: TGTGCCAGCAGCCAAAACAGGGTTATCACCTACGAGCAGTACTTC
v_call: TRBV4-1; d_call: TRBD2; clone_size: .; j_call: TRBJ2-2; cdr3_aa: CASSPLADTGELFF; cdr3_nt: TGCGCCAGCAGCCCGCTAGCGGACACCGGGGAGCTGTTTTTT
v_call: TRBV28; d_call: TRBD2; clone_size: .; j_call: TRBJ2-7; cdr3_aa: CASRPQLAGVGEQYF; cdr3_nt: TGTGCCAGCAGACCACAACTAGCGGGAGTAGGCGAGCAGTACTTC
v_call: TRBV9; d_call: TRBD2; clone_size: .; j_call: TRBJ2-1; cdr3_aa: CASQAGGPNNEQFF; cdr3_nt: TGTGCCAGCCAAGCGGGAGGGCCAAACAATGAGCAGTTCTTC
v_call: TRBV5-8; d_call: TRBD1; clone_size: few; j_call: TRBJ1-2; cdr3_aa: CASSLERTGSYGYTF; cdr3_nt: TGTGCCAGCAGCTTGGAAAGGACAGGGTCCTATGGCTACACCTTC
v_call: TRBV10-2; d_call: .; clone_size: once; j_call: TRBJ2-7; cdr3_aa: CASSDGVAYEQYF; cdr3_nt: TGCGCCAGCAGTGATGGGGTAGCCTACGAGCAGTACTTC
v_call: TRBV28; d_call: .; clone_size: .; j_call: TRBJ1-2; cdr3_aa: CAITSPVRTAVHGYTF; cdr3_nt: TGTGCCATTACTTCCCCGGTCAGGACAGCCGTTCATGGCTACACCTTC
v_call: TRBV9; d_call: TRBD1; clone_size: once; j_call: TRBJ2-5; cdr3_aa: CASSFRQGLRETQYF; cdr3_nt: TGTGCCAGCAGCTTCAGACAGGGCCTGAGGGAGACCCAGTACTTC
v_call: TRBV28; d_call: TRBD2; clone_size: .; j_call: TRBJ2-1; cdr3_aa: CAIAGTSGDEQFF; cdr3_nt: TGTGCCATAGCCGGGACTAGCGGTGATGAGCAGTTCTTC
v_call: TRBV11-2; d_call: .; clone_size: .; j_call: TRBJ1-2; cdr3_aa: CASSFLGGYTF; cdr3_nt: TGTGCCAGCAGCTTTCTAGGAGGCTACACCTTC
v_call: TRBV7-9; d_call: TRBD1; clone_size: .; j_call: TRBJ2-1; cdr3_aa: CASSLARDRGNEQFF; cdr3_nt: TGTGCCAGCAGCTTAGCCCGGGACAGGGGGAATGAGCAGTTCTTC
v_call: TRBV9; d_call: .; clone_size: .; j_call: TRBJ2-2; cdr3_aa: CASLSGVGELFF; cdr3_nt: TGTGCCAGCCTCTCTGGGGTCGGGGAGCTGTTTTTT
v_call: TRBV14; d_call: .; clone_size: once; j_call: TRBJ1-2; cdr3_aa: CASSHGPTYGYTF; cdr3_nt: TGTGCCAGCAGCCACGGACCTACCTATGGCTACACCTTC
v_call: TRBV29-1; d_call: TRBD1; clone_size: .; j_call: TRBJ2-2; cdr3_aa: CSGTGIGGELFF; cdr3_nt: TGCAGCGGGACAGGGATCGGCGGGGAGCTGTTTTTT
v_call: TRBV6-5; d_call: TRBD2; clone_size: .; j_call: TRBJ2-7; cdr3_aa: CASSYWTSGDYEQYF; cdr3_nt: TGTGCCAGCAGTTACTGGACTAGCGGGGATTACGAGCAGTACTTC
v_call: TRBV7-9; d_call: .; clone_size: .; j_call: TRBJ1-4; cdr3_aa: CASSHSQEVGVEKLFF; cdr3_nt: TGTGCCAGCAGCCATTCCCAGGAGGTGGGTGTAGAAAAACTGTTTTTT
v_call: TRBV9; d_call: TRBD2; clone_size: .; j_call: TRBJ2-1; cdr3_aa: CASSVEVAGVHEQFF; cdr3_nt: TGTGCCAGCAGCGTAGAGGTAGCGGGAGTACATGAGCAGTTCTTC
v_call: TRBV9; d_call: TRBD2; clone_size: .; j_call: TRBJ2-7; cdr3_aa: CASSSGTSGGYEQYF; cdr3_nt: TGTGCCAGCAGCTCTGGGACTAGCGGGGGATACGAGCAGTACTTC
v_call: TRBV27; d_call: TRBD1; clone_size: .; j_call: TRBJ2-3; cdr3_aa: CASSILTGGDTQYF; cdr3_nt: TGTGCCAGCAGTATCCTAACAGGGGGGGATACGCAGTATTTT
v_call: TRBV21-1; d_call: .; clone_size: .; j_call: TRBJ2-7; cdr3_aa: CASSSSGRKKISYEQYF; cdr3_nt: TGTGCCAGCAGCAGTAGCGGGAGGAAAAAGATCTCCTACGAGCAGTACTTC
v_call: TRBV7-9; d_call: TRBD2; clone_size: .; j_call: TRBJ2-1; cdr3_aa: CASSLASGRGGIAYNEQFF; cdr3_nt: TGTGCCAGCAGCTTAGCTAGCGGGAGAGGGGGTATAGCCTACAATGAGCAGTTCTTC
v_call: TRBV5-1; d_call: .; clone_size: .; j_call: TRBJ1-5; cdr3_aa: CASSLEGTDNQPQHF; cdr3_nt: TGCGCCAGCAGCTTGGAGGGAACTGACAATCAGCCCCAGCATTTT
v_call: TRBV19; d_call: .; clone_size: .; j_call: TRBJ2-7; cdr3_aa: CASSIGQGASYEQYF; cdr3_nt: TGTGCCAGTAGTATCGGGCAGGGCGCTTCCTACGAGCAGTACTTC
v_call: TRBV27; d_call: .; clone_size: .; j_call: TRBJ1-5; cdr3_aa: CASSYSSNQPQHF; cdr3_nt: TGTGCCAGCAGTTACAGTAGCAATCAGCCCCAGCATTTT
v_call: TRBV5-6; d_call: TRBD1; clone_size: .; j_call: TRBJ2-6; cdr3_aa: CASSRYRGTGANVLTF; cdr3_nt: TGTGCCAGCAGCAGATACAGGGGTACTGGGGCCAACGTCCTGACTTTC
v_call: TRBV30; d_call: .; clone_size: .; j_call: TRBJ2-7; cdr3_aa: CAWARTFSHEQYF; cdr3_nt: TGTGCCTGGGCCCGGACCTTTAGCCACGAGCAGTACTTC
v_call: TRBV5-1; d_call: TRBD2; clone_size: .; j_call: TRBJ2-3; cdr3_aa: CASSLGVSGSLRATDTQYF; cdr3_nt: TGCGCCAGCAGCTTGGGAGTTAGCGGGAGTCTACGAGCGACAGATACGCAGTATTTT
v_call: TRBV29-1; d_call: TRBD1; clone_size: .; j_call: TRBJ2-2; cdr3_aa: CSVAPKIGTGGTGELFF; cdr3_nt: TGCAGCGTTGCACCAAAGATAGGGACAGGGGGGACCGGGGAGCTGTTTTTT
v_call: TRBV7-9; d_call: TRBD1; clone_size: .; j_call: TRBJ2-1; cdr3_aa: CASSLWTGTSSYNEQFF; cdr3_nt: TGTGCCAGCAGCTTATGGACAGGTACCAGCTCCTACAATGAGCAGTTCTTC
v_call: TRBV5-4; d_call: .; clone_size: .; j_call: TRBJ1-1; cdr3_aa: CASTLEALGDTEAFF; cdr3_nt: TGTGCCAGCACCCTGGAAGCGTTAGGGGACACTGAAGCTTTCTTT
v_call: TRBV27; d_call: .; clone_size: .; j_call: TRBJ1-3; cdr3_aa: CASSLSAGTGNTIYF; cdr3_nt: TGTGCCAGCAGTTTATCGGCAGGGACTGGAAACACCATATATTTT
v_call: TRBV5-6; d_call: .; clone_size: .; j_call: TRBJ2-3; cdr3_aa: CASSFGGHPDTQYF; cdr3_nt: TGTGCCAGCAGCTTTGGGGGCCATCCAGATACGCAGTATTTT
v_call: TRBV5-6; d_call: .; clone_size: once; j_call: TRBJ2-7; cdr3_aa: CASSFRDTYFYEQYF; cdr3_nt: TGTGCCAGCAGCTTCCGGGACACCTATTTCTACGAGCAGTACTTC
v_call: TRBV5-1; d_call: .; clone_size: .; j_call: TRBJ1-4; cdr3_aa: CASSSTQIWGSEEKLFF; cdr3_nt: TGCGCCAGCAGCTCAACCCAGATATGGGGCTCTGAGGAAAAACTGTTTTTT
v_call: TRBV15; d_call: .; clone_size: .; j_call: TRBJ2-7; cdr3_aa: CATSRLVGLDEQYF; cdr3_nt: TGTGCCACCAGCAGACTTGTCGGACTGGACGAGCAGTACTTC
v_call: TRBV7-9; d_call: TRBD2; clone_size: .; j_call: TRBJ2-1; cdr3_aa: CASSRGDEQFF; cdr3_nt: TGTGCCAGCAGCCGGGGGGATGAGCAGTTCTTC
v_call: TRBV29-1; d_call: .; clone_size: .; j_call: TRBJ2-7; cdr3_aa: CSVPADPGRPPNEQYF; cdr3_nt: TGCAGCGTTCCCGCAGACCCGGGACGGCCGCCAAACGAGCAGTACTTC
v_call: TRBV10-1; d_call: .; clone_size: once; j_call: TRBJ2-1; cdr3_aa: CASSGAGQNEQFF; cdr3_nt: TGCGCCAGCAGTGGGGCAGGGCAGAATGAGCAGTTCTTC
v_call: TRBV29-1; d_call: TRBD2; clone_size: .; j_call: TRBJ2-7; cdr3_aa: CSVSSGSRYEQYF; cdr3_nt: TGCAGCGTTAGTAGCGGGAGTCGCTACGAGCAGTACTTC
v_call: TRBV9; d_call: TRBD2; clone_size: .; j_call: TRBJ2-1; cdr3_aa: CASSVVAGDNNEQFF; cdr3_nt: TGTGCCAGCAGCGTAGTTGCGGGGGATAACAATGAGCAGTTCTTC
v_call: TRBV30; d_call: TRBD2; clone_size: .; j_call: TRBJ2-1; cdr3_aa: CACGLVLGNEQFF; cdr3_nt: TGTGCCTGCGGACTAGTTTTGGGCAATGAGCAGTTCTTC